This TCR beta chain is from a study of regulatory T cells in long-lasting Graves disease (dated by TCRdb to the early 2020s). About the study as a whole: In the newly diagnosed Graves' disease group, patients had been taking antithyroid drugs for less than 3 months. Peripheral blood TCR sequencing and RNA sequencing compared persistent Graves' disease patients with newly diagnosed Graves' disease patients. The study took place in China and was registered as a clinical trial. A total of roughly 33 samples were covered by TCR sequencing, comprising about 13 persistent and around 20 newly diagnosed Graves' disease patients. Points the paper makes about the study in general: Sequencing and analysis were restricted to the TCR beta chain. Compared with newly diagnosed patients, persistent Graves' disease patients had lower TCR Shannon entropy and fewer highly expanded clones, which suggests clonal expansion. A larger number of public clonotypes was shared among persistent patients (over 2,500) than among newly diagnosed patients (roughly 970). As a limitation, the authors acknowledged that the small sample size may reduce accuracy. Because the primary lesion, thyroid tissue, could not be accessed, the study looked at peripheral blood alone. Preferential use of TRBV28, TRBJ1-2 and TRBJ2-5 was observed in persistent disease, whereas TRBV20-1 and TRBJ2-1 were favored in newly diagnosed disease.

In the paper's terms, the time point label means: newly diagnosed GD, antithyroid drugs for less than 3 months. For both TCR sequencing and RNA sequencing, RNA was extracted from PBMCs in TRIzol. The diagnosis of Graves' disease followed American Thyroid Association guidelines. Patients were recruited from an endocrinology department in Xi'an, China. Each patient gave roughly 10 milliliters of peripheral blood, collected in an EDTA anticoagulant tube. PBMCs were isolated by Ficoll Paque Plus density gradient separation without further T cell sorting. An Agilent 2100 Bioanalyzer and agarose gel were used to check RNA quality, while a NanoDrop 2000 measured RNA concentration. About this clonotype itself: No antigen is known for it. The input lacks base qualities; no much larger clone sits a single base away.

The CDR1 and CDR2 encoded by the germline V gene (reference sequence) are WNHNN and SYGVQD. At the junction V is shortened by 3 bases and J by 7 bases; bases outside the gene matches: 10. Inclusive of the bounding cysteine and phenylalanine, the CDR3 is 16 residues long. The retained sequence is limited to the CDR3, 48 bases, with the frame set at the first base. Library method: multiplex PCR. Data came from an Illumina HiSeq 4000. To build TCR beta libraries, CDR3 regions were amplified by Arm-PCR using iRepertoire HTBI primers. PCR products were gel purified before sequencing. Regarding the original processing steps: Gene usage analysis of CDR3 amino acid clonotypes used the roughly 62 TRBV and fewer than 15 TRBJ segments found across samples. COPE and FqMerger were used to merge filtered high-quality paired reads into contigs. BLAST was used to align contigs to the IMGT TRBV, TRBD and TRBJ reference genes, and CDR3 was defined following IMGT. Any clonotype with a frequency above 0.1% was classified as a highly expanded clone. Shannon entropy served as the measure of repertoire diversity, while the Gini coefficient captured V-J evenness. A clonotype found in more than one individual was treated as public. The raw public data were reprocessed by TCRdb itself: fastp quality trimming at Q25, MiXCR clonotype calling, in-frame beta chains only. When rows share a CDR3 protein, they turn into one entry using the most common DNA and genes. These V and J calls originate from TCRdb's pipeline instead of the authors' own analysis. For this sample there are approximately 400,000 distinct CDR3 sequences; approximately 15% appear just once. The ten top clones hold approximately 15% of the sample.

The data were also submitted as part of a second study, on T cells in Graves' hyperthyroidism and ophthalmopathy. The second paper states: A patient counted as having stable Graves' hyperthyroidism if no progression to ophthalmopathy occurred over 18 months of follow-up. Hyperthyroidism patients were newly diagnosed, with disease duration under 2 months, and aged 18 to 65 years. Patients with uncontrolled infections, other autoimmune diseases, pregnancy or lactation were excluded. Diagnoses relied on clinical symptoms, serum thyroxine and TRAb, thyroid ultrasound and orbital computed tomography. The TCR CDR3 was subjected to a first round of RT-PCR using the HTBI primer set and the Qiagen OneStep RT-PCR kit. Most expanded thyroid clonotypes (frequency above 0.001) were also detected in blood, suggesting blood repertoires may reflect thyroid immune responses. In cross-validation, a model built on a 13 V-J signature told ophthalmopathy apart from stable hyperthyroidism with just under 90% sensitivity and around 84% specificity, and in testing the same model reached 80%/75%. During validation, the model predicted progression to ophthalmopathy a median of approximately six months ahead of onset, with approximately 70% sensitivity and more than 72% specificity. TCR V-J signatures able to tell the groups apart were searched for in a discovery cohort of 90 to 100 patients, of whom more than 40 had Graves' ophthalmopathy and roughly 57 had stable Graves' hyperthyroidism. Prospective prediction of ophthalmopathy was tested in an independent validation cohort of some 20 hyperthyroidism patients and 15 to 17 patients who later progressed to ophthalmopathy. For training and testing, the 80 to 100 patients in the discovery cohort were randomly divided in a 7:3 ratio. In addition, the study compared T-cell repertoires in thyroid tissue and in blood from over 5 Graves' hyperthyroidism patients. Following sampling, methimazole starting at 30 mg daily was given to hyperthyroidism patients, and high-dose intravenous methylprednisolone was given to ophthalmopathy patients. Libraries were constructed in a second round of multiplex PCR, after which size selection and purification were carried out. Paired-end sequencing of the libraries was performed with 100 bp reads on an Illumina HiSeq2000. SOAPnuke was used to process the raw data, removing reads that contained adapters or uncalled bases, had a mean Phred below 15, or lacked an exact match to the constant primer or identifier. High-quality paired reads were merged with COPE v1.2.5, and unique nucleotide sequences were defined as clonotypes. MiTCR v1.1 was used to align clonotypes to the IMGT TRBV, TRBD and TRBJ reference segments. Only V-J combinations with frequency above 0.0001, covering 99.2% of repertoires, were analysed. The TCS score was defined as the ratio of F50 (clonal expansion) to E x V (chaos), calculated using BLOSUM62-based TCRdist between CDR3 peptides within each V-J. Welch's t-statistics and random forest reduced some 510 V-J features to roughly 13, which were used in a naive Bayes classifier (R e1071). No statistical method was used to fix the sample size in advance, and group allocation was not hidden from the investigators. The paper reports TCR Vbeta CDR3 sequencing of more than 120 peripheral blood samples: around 45 ophthalmopathy, fewer than 80 hyperthyroidism and around 17 progressor patients.

The TCR sequence derives from a woman aged 30 to 39 with Graves disease. Donor details come from another sample of the same person, matched by shared clones. The material sequenced was peripheral blood mononuclear cells (PBMCs), taken at new diagnosis, from a patient treated with antithyroid drugs. This receptor chain uses TRBV10-1 and TRBJ2-2; a stretch of 8 junction bases matches TRBD1. The nucleotides read TGCGCCAGCAGTGATCATCGGACAGGGCTGCACGGGGAGCTGTTTTTT. It encodes CASSDHRTGLHGELFF.